Following are 15 T cell receptor beta chains from one sample sequenced in a study of T cells expressing NK-cell markers. TCRdb reprocessed the 5' RACE reads; each CDR3 protein has one entry and no DNA is given. The record lists 400,000 to 500,000 distinct CDR3 sequences, of which the ten most abundant hold 7.3%. Input material: blood T cells: a sorted CD56 or NKG2C T cell subset, CD4+ or CD8+ T cells, or bulk PBMC T cells (not recorded which). The source is a woman between 18 and 70 years old in good health.

CDR3 loop: CASRSRQGLDEQFF. The chain employs TRBV7-3 and TRBJ2-1; TCRdb's D gene call, TRBD1, goes unchecked for lack of DNA. Germline V gives CDR1 SGHTA, CDR2 FQGTGA. The CDR3 runs to 14 residues. Using reference TRBV7-3 and TRBJ2-1 for the parts outside the CDR3, the full variable domain is GAGVSQTPSNKVTEKGKYVELRCDPISGHTALYWYRQSLGQGPEFLIYFQGTGAADDSGLPNDRFFAVRPEGSVSTLKIQRTERGDSAVYLCASRSRQGLDEQFFGPGTRLTVL.

This sequence joins TRBV20-1 and TRBJ2-1. CDR3 length: 14 amino acids. The germline gives CDR1 DFQATT, CDR2 SNEGSKA (reference sequence). CDR3 sequence reads: CSARDLVKVDEQFF.

This chain uses TRBV5-1 with TRBJ1-6; TCRdb's D call, TRBD1, is unchecked because there is no DNA. Germline-derived CDR1 and CDR2 are SGHRS and YFSETQ. This CDR3 is built from 18 residues. The CDR3 is CASSLVHRVDSYNSPLHF.

This chain uses TRBV5-1 with TRBJ1-3. The germline V gene has CDR1 SGHRS and CDR2 YFSETQ. This CDR3 comprises 17 residues. CDR3 sequence: CASSLAPRGTSGNTIYF.

The V gene is TRBV5-1, the J gene TRBJ1-5; TCRdb outputs TRBD1, but without DNA this stays unchecked. Germline V gene data show CDR1 as SGHRS and CDR2 as YFSETQ. This CDR3 is built from 14 residues. The CDR3 region is CASSNGQVDQPQHF.

V gene TRBV20-1 combines with J gene TRBJ1-2; the D gene TCRdb calls, TRBD1, cannot be checked with no DNA. Germline loops: CDR1 DFQATT, CDR2 SNEGSKA (reference sequence). The CDR3 consists of 15 residues. CDR3 protein: CSARPTGAALYGYTF.

This chain joins TRBV18 and TRBJ2-4; TCRdb names TRBD2, which stays unverified in the absence of DNA. The germline V gene has CDR1 KGHSH and CDR2 LQKENI. The CDR3 is 14 amino acids. The CDR3 protein is CASSPKRELDIQYF.

V usage is TRBV4-3 and J usage is TRBJ2-7; TCRdb returns TRBD2, unconfirmable since there is no DNA. The CDR3 sequence is 16 residues long. Germline-derived CDR1 and CDR2 are LGHNA and YSLEER. The CDR3 sequence is CASSQDTSGSSYEQYF.

V usage is TRBV12-3 or TRBV12-4 and J usage is TRBJ1-3; TCRdb selects TRBD1, and the lack of DNA leaves this call unchecked. The length of the CDR3 is 13 residues. CDR3 residues: CATLWTGADTIYF.

V usage is TRBV20-1 and J usage is TRBJ2-1. This CDR3 region has 15 residues. Germline values: CDR1 DFQATT, CDR2 SNEGSKA (reference sequence). CDR3 in amino acids: CSASTGQSSYNEQFF.

The chain has TRBV12-3 or TRBV12-4 and TRBJ1-1. This CDR3 comprises 16 residues. This CDR3 reads CASISGPPPMNTEAFF.

The chain joins TRBV7-6 to TRBJ2-1; as DNA is missing, the TRBD1 call by TCRdb cannot be tested. The CDR3 contains 15 residues. CDR1 and CDR2 from the germline V gene are SGHVS and FNYEAQ. Here the CDR3 reads CASSPRVQGDNEQFF.

V usage is TRBV6-5 and J usage is TRBJ2-5; TCRdb proposes TRBD1, but this gene call is untestable without DNA. Germline CDR1 and CDR2: MNHEY and SVGAGI. The CDR3 is made up of 16 amino acids. The CDR3 sequence: CASSYPIGGEGETQYF.

The rearrangement uses TRBV21-1 and TRBJ2-5; the TRBD2 assignment by TCRdb is unverifiable without DNA. TRBV21-1 is recorded as a pseudogene. The CDR3 sequence is 16 residues long. CDR3 sequence reads: CASSIRRRNLKETQYF.

The rearrangement joins TRBV5-1 to TRBJ1-6; the D call of TRBD1 rests on TCRdb alone, since no DNA is present to check it. CDR1 SGHRS and CDR2 YFSETQ come from the germline V gene. The CDR3 runs to 17 residues. CDR3 region: CASSLNIPGQGSSPLHF. Full variable domain (missing parts from reference TRBV5-1 and TRBJ1-6): KAGVTQTPRYLIKTRGQQVTLSCSPISGHRSVSWYQQTPGQGLQFLFEYFSETQRNKGNFPGRFSGRQFSNSRSEMNVSTLELGDSALYLCASSLNIPGQGSSPLHFGNGTRLTVT.